The 10 T cell receptor beta chains below come from one sample, sequenced in a study of blood T cell repertoires in COVID-19. Produced via immunoSEQ multiplex PCR; TCRdb's table is partial and in-frame only. The sample records 80,000 or so clones, 80% being singletons. The sequenced material came from peripheral blood. The receptors were gathered from a woman in her 70s with acute or convalescent COVID-19.

V is TRBV5-1 and J is TRBJ2-7; 8 nucleotides match TRBD2. There are 16 residues in the CDR3. In germline, CDR1 is SGHRS, CDR2 YFSETQ. The V segment lost 0 bases and the J segment 0 bases; nucleotides outside the gene matches: 5. Written as DNA, the CDR3 is TGCGCCAGCAGCTTGGGTCTAGCGGGCCGCTCCTACGAGCAGTACTTC. It yields the protein CASSLGLAGRSYEQYF.

The rearrangement joins TRBV4-2 to TRBJ2-2, with TRBD1 matching over 7 bases. Germline CDR1 LGHNA, CDR2 YNFKEQ. CDR3 length: 16 residues. V lost 0 bases and J lost 5; bases outside the gene matches: 6. The CDR3 region has the DNA TGTGCCAGCAGCCAAGAAGAGGGGGCCTGGACCGGGGAGCTGTTTTTT. Its protein is CASSQEEGAWTGELFF.

DNA for the CDR3: TGTGCCAGCAGCCGGCCCGGACACCCGGAAAACACCATATATTTT. Protein: CASSRPGHPENTIYF. This sequence joins TRBV6-2 or TRBV6-3 and TRBJ1-3; possible D gene TRBD1, 5 bases. Germline V gene sequence: CDR1 MNHEY, CDR2 SVGEGT. The CDR3 has 15 residues. Trimming pared 6 bases from V and 6 bases from J, leaving 18 bases between.

This clone was picked up a small number of times. V gene TRBV2 combines with J gene TRBJ1-2; tentative D call: TRBD1 (5 bases). The CDR3 loop spans 15 amino acids. Deletions cut 8 bases from V and 8 bases from J, with 24 bases between. CDR1 SNHLY and CDR2 FYNNEI come from the germline V gene. In DNA, the CDR3 is TGTGCCAGCGCCGGGCTTGGGGGAGGGGCCTGGGGCTACACCTTC. Amino acid sequence: CASAGLGGGAWGYTF.

This chain connects TRBV10-3 to TRBJ2-3; 8 bases map to TRBD2. The CDR3 extends over 18 amino acids. J gave up 2 bases and V 0 bases, and 10 bases lay outside the gene matches. Germline-derived CDR1 and CDR2 are ENHRY and SYGVKD. The CDR3 nucleotides read TGTGCCATCAGTGAGTCGCTCTCGGCGGGGGGTACCACAGATACGCAGTATTTT. Its translation: CAISESLSAGGTTDTQYF.

The chain is built from TRBV6-5 and TRBJ1-1, with D maybe TRBD1 (6 bases). Germline V gene sequence: CDR1 MNHEY, CDR2 SVGAGI. V gave up 2 bases and J gave up 4 bases, with 8 bases separating them. The CDR3 spans 13 residues. CDR3 sequence: CASSYRTATEAFF. CDR3 sequence (DNA): TGTGCCAGCAGTTACAGGACAGCCACTGAAGCTTTCTTT.

CDR3 sequence (DNA): TGTGCCAGCAGAGACAGGGGACGGGAAGAAAAACTGTTTTTT. Amino acids: CASRDRGREEKLFF. The chain links TRBV6-5 to TRBJ1-4; 8 nucleotides match TRBD1. The ends lost 6 bases at V and 8 bases at J; junction bases unmatched: 8. CDR1 and CDR2 from the germline V gene are MNHEY and SVGAGI. This CDR3 spans 14 amino acids.

V usage is TRBV6-7 and J usage is TRBJ2-7, with TRBD2 identical over 9 bases. TRBV6-7 is an ORF, and what it does is uncertain. Trimming removed 0 bases from V and 1 base from J; junction bases left unmatched: 10. The CDR3 runs 18 residues. CDR3 loop: CASSYSSPLAGESYEQYF. The DNA of the CDR3 is TGTGCCAGCAGTTACTCGTCCCCGTTAGCGGGGGAGTCCTACGAGCAGTACTTC.

The V call is TRBV10-1, the J call TRBJ2-1; 7 bases agree with TRBD2. CDR1 is WNHNN and CDR2 is SYGVQD in the germline V gene (reference sequence). The V segment lost 7 bases and the J segment 1 base; nucleotides outside the gene matches: 28. The CDR3 has 22 amino acids. CDR3 amino acids: CASIGDWGVRDYPTGSYNEQFF. In DNA, the CDR3 is TGCGCCAGCATCGGAGATTGGGGGGTTAGGGACTACCCAACGGGGTCCTACAATGAGCAGTTCTTC.

The rearrangement joins TRBV7-3 to TRBJ2-1; 7 bases are shared with TRBD2. The V gene's germline CDR1 is SGHTA and CDR2 FQGTGA. The CDR3 covers 18 residues. Trimming took 2 bases from V and 1 from J; bases not matched to a gene: 11. The CDR3 loop is CASSLAGPGLGSYNEQFF. CDR3 sequence (DNA): TGTGCCAGCAGCTTAGCCGGACCAGGACTAGGGTCCTACAATGAGCAGTTCTTC. Based on the CDR3 plus reference TRBV7-3 and TRBJ2-1, the full variable domain is GAGVSQTPSNKVTEKGKYVELRCDPISGHTALYWYRQSLGQGPEFLIYFQGTGAADDSGLPNDRFFAVRPEGSVSTLKIQRTERGDSAVYLCASSLAGPGLGSYNEQFFGPGTRLTVL.